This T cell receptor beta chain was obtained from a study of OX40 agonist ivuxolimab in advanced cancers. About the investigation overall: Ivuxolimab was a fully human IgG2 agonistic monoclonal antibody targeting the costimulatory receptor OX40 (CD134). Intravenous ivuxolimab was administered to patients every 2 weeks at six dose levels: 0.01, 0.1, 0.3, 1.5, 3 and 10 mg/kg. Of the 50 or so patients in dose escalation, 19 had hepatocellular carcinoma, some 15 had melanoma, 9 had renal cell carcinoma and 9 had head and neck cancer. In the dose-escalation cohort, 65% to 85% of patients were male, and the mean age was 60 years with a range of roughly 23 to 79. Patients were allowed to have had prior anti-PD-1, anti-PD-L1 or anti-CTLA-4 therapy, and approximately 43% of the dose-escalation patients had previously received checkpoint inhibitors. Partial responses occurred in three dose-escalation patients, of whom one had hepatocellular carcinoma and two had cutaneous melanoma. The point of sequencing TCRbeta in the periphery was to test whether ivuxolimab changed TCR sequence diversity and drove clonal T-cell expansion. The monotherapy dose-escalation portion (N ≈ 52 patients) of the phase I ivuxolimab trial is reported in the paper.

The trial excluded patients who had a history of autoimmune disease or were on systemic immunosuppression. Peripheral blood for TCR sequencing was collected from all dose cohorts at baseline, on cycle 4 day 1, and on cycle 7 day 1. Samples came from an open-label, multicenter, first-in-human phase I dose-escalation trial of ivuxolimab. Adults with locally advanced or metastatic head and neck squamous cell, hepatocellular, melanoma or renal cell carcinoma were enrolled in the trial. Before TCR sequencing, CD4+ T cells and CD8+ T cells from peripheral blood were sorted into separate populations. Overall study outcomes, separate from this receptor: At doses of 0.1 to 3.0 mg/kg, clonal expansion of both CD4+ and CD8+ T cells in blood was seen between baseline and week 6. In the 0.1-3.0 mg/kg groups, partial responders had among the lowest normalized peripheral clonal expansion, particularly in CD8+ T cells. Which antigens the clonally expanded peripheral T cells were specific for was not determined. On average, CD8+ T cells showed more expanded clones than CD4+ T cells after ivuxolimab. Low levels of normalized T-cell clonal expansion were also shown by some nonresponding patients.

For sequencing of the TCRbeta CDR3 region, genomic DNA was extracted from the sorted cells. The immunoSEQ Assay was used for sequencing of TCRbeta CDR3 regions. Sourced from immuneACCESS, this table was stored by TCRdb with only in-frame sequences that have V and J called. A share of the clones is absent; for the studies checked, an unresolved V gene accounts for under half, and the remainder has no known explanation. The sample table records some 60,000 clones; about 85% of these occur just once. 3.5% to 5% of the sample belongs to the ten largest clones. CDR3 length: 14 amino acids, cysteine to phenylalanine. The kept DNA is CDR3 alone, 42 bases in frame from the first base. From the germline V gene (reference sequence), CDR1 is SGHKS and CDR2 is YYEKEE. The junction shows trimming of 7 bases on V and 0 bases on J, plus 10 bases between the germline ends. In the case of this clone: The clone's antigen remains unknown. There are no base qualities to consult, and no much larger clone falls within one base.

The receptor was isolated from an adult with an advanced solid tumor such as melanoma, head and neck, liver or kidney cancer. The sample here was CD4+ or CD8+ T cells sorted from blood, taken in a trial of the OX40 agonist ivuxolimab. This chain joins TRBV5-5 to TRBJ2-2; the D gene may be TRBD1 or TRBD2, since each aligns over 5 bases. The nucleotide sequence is TGTGCCAGCGGGGCGGGTTCGAACACCGGGGAGCTGTTTTTT. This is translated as CASGAGSNTGELFF.